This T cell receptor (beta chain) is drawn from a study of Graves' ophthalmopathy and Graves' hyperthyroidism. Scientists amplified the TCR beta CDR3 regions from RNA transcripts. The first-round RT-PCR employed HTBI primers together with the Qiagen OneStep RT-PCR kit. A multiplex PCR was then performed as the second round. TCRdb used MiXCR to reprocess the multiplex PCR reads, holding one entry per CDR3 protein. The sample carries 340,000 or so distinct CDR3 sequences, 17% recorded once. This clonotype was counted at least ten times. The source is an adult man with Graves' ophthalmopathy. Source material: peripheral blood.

CDR3 protein: CASSSDKGLGYTF. Here the CDR3 DNA reads TGTGCCAGCAGCTCCGACAAGGGTTTAGGCTACACCTTC. The chain joins TRBV7-9 to TRBJ1-2; D gene unclear. V was shortened by 4 bases and J by 8 bases, with 14 bases between the two germline ends. The CDR3 runs 13 residues. Germline V gives CDR1 SEHNR, CDR2 FQNEAQ (reference sequence).